The T cell receptor (beta chain) described here comes from a study of response to subunit inactivated influenza vaccine. Points from the study as a whole: It was suggested by the authors that few new T cells are recruited by each seasonal influenza vaccination.

This clonotype has more than one count but fewer than ten. Antigen unknown. TCRdb used MiXCR to reprocess the RT-PCR reads, holding one entry per CDR3 protein. The repertoire consists of about 620,000 distinct CDR3 sequences, with about 11% occurring once and the leading ten covering roughly 11%. Trimming left V 2 bases short and J 2 bases short, with 10 bases between. The CDR3 is 15 amino acids. The sample also formed part of further work on T cells expressing NK-cell markers. That paper states: TCR beta libraries carry UMIs added by 5'RACE template switching. According to the study, TCR beta repertoires originated from sorted CD3+CD56+NKG2C+, CD3+CD56+NKG2C- and CD3+CD56-NKG2C+ T cells. Sorting was limited to alpha-beta TCR-expressing T cells with an anti-gamma-delta TCR antibody in several experiments. CD8+ T cells in roughly six donors included dominant NKG2C+ clonotypes at roughly 1.0-8%.

This material consisted of PBMCs from blood, taken on the day of vaccination. J is TRBJ2-1 and V is TRBV12-3 or TRBV12-4; D uncertain. The source of this sequence is a man aged 45-65 years who received an inactivated influenza vaccine. Written as DNA, the CDR3 is TGTGCCAGCAGTTTACATGGCAGTCCCTACAATGAGCAGTTCTTC. Its protein is CASSLHGSPYNEQFF.